The rows below give T cell receptor beta chains drawn from one sample of a study of T-cell memory formation after mild COVID-19. Each CDR3 protein gets one entry after TCRdb re-called the 5' RACE reads with MiXCR. The sample has about 500,000 distinct CDR3 sequences, roughly 20% seen once. The sequenced material came from PBMCs or a T cell subset sorted from them (not recorded which). Every receptor here comes from an adult woman who had mild COVID-19 (a few samples of this study predate the infection). Cell type and time point are not known. CDR3s include the opening cysteine and the closing phenylalanine or tryptophan. A D gene is named only where the DNA matches it firmly. Clone size is shown for a subset of rows, as once, few, many or a class of expanded clone.

TRBV20-1	few	TRBD1	TRBJ2-7	CSARRQGSYEQYF	TGCAGTGCCAGGCGACAGGGATCCTACGAGCAGTACTTC
TRBV6-1	few	.	TRBJ2-3	CASSEGQVSPPRIADDLTDTQYF	TGTGCCAGCAGTGAAGGGCAGGTGTCTCCCCCAAGGATAGCGGACGACCTTACAGATACGCAGTATTTT
TRBV6-2/TRBV6-3	.	.	TRBJ1-2	CASRGSYYGYTF	TGTGCCAGCAGGGGGTCCTACTATGGCTACACCTTC
TRBV30	.	.	TRBJ2-7	CAWRSGLPYEQYF	TGTGCCTGGAGAAGCGGGCTCCCCTACGAGCAGTACTTC
TRBV7-8	.	TRBD1	TRBJ1-2	CASSLDTGVSYGYTF	TGTGCCAGCAGCTTAGACACAGGGGTTAGCTATGGCTACACCTTC
TRBV3-1	.	.	TRBJ1-1	CASSVHRSMNTEAFF	TGTGCCAGCAGCGTTCACAGATCTATGAACACTGAAGCTTTCTTT
TRBV5-6	.	.	TRBJ1-1	CASSFFGQIYTEAFF	TGTGCCAGCAGCTTCTTCGGACAGATTTACACTGAAGCTTTCTTT
TRBV5-6	.	.	TRBJ2-1	CASSLWQGGPNEQFF	TGTGCCAGCAGCTTATGGCAGGGTGGCCCCAATGAGCAGTTCTTC
TRBV3-1	many	.	TRBJ2-3	CASLGRSTDTQYF	TGTGCCAGCCTTGGGAGGAGCACAGATACGCAGTATTTT
TRBV19	.	.	TRBJ2-1	CASSIVLVVGAYNEQFF	TGTGCCAGTAGTATTGTACTAGTCGTCGGGGCCTACAATGAGCAGTTCTTC
TRBV7-8	few	TRBD2	TRBJ2-7	CASSSGLAANEQYF	TGTGCCAGCAGCTCCGGACTAGCGGCCAACGAGCAGTACTTC
TRBV7-9	.	TRBD2	TRBJ2-1	CASTISGTSGRKDEGEQFF	TGTGCCAGCACCATATCCGGGACTAGCGGGAGAAAGGATGAGGGTGAGCAGTTCTTC
TRBV24-1	few	.	TRBJ2-1	CATSDSSGTTNEQFF	TGTGCCACCAGTGACTCCTCCGGGACCACCAATGAGCAGTTCTTC
TRBV7-2	.	.	TRBJ2-3	CASSFGSWGTDTQYF	TGTGCCAGCAGCTTTGGGTCCTGGGGGACAGATACGCAGTATTTT